Presented here are 19 T cell receptor beta chains from one specimen sequenced in a study of blood T cell repertoires in COVID-19. Clones were read by immunoSEQ multiplex PCR, and TCRdb kept only the in-frame ones, dropping some. The sample consists of around 140,000 clones, about 80% of them appearing once. Sequenced input: peripheral blood. The source is a man in his forties or fifties with acute or convalescent COVID-19.

V and J are TRBV18 and TRBJ2-3; 7 bases map to TRBD1. Per germline, CDR1 KGHSH and CDR2 LQKENI. The CDR3 is made up of 15 amino acids. V lost 6 bases and J lost 4; bases outside the gene matches: 10. The CDR3 nucleotides read TGTGCCAGCTCTTCCCGGACAGGTCCAGCAGATACGCAGTATTTT. Translating gives CASSSRTGPADTQYF.

V gene TRBV10-2 combines with J gene TRBJ1-1; the D gene is possibly TRBD1 (6 bases). This CDR3 is built from 14 residues. The germline CDR1 and CDR2 sequences are WSHSY and SAAADI. Trimming took 8 bases from V and 1 from J, leaving 14 bases between them. CDR3 sequence (DNA): TGCGCCAGCCGGGCGGGGGCGCAGAACACTGAAGCTTTCTTT. Its protein is CASRAGAQNTEAFF.

V is TRBV3-1 (or the pseudogene TRBV3-2) and J is TRBJ1-5; D remains ambiguous. This CDR3 comprises 14 residues. CDR1 is LGHDT, CDR2 YNNKEL, per germline (reference sequence). Trimming cost V 4 bases and J 5 bases, with 12 bases left between them. The CDR3 DNA reads TGTGCCAGCAGCCTGCGACACCTTGATCAGCCCCAGCATTTT. As protein: CASSLRHLDQPQHF.

This chain uses TRBV5-6 with TRBJ2-1, with D perhaps matching TRBD1 (7 bases). Trimming stripped 0 bases from V and 0 bases from J, with 13 bases between. Germline CDR1 is SGHDT and CDR2 is YYEEEE. CDR3 length equals 17 residues. CDR3 coding DNA: TGTGCCAGCAGCTTGGGCCTGGAGGGGGCCTCCTACAATGAGCAGTTCTTC. Its translation: CASSLGLEGASYNEQFF.

The chain has TRBV21-1 and TRBJ2-4; TRBD1 was called by the table and not checked on the DNA. TRBV21-1 is a listed pseudogene. The CDR3 runs to 18 residues. CDR3 DNA: TGTGCCAGCAGCAGGGAATCCTACAGGGGTGCTCCCAAAAACATTCAGTACTTC. Amino acids: CASSRESYRGAPKNIQYF.

This clone was counted a single time. The chain carries TRBV4-2 and TRBJ1-4; 8 bases are a match to TRBD1. This CDR3 has 16 amino acids. The germline CDR1 and CDR2 sequences are LGHNA and YNFKEQ. The ends lost 4 bases at V and 4 bases at J; junction bases unmatched: 8. Written as DNA, the CDR3 is TGTGCCAGCAGCCCCCAGACAGGGGCCGATAATGAAAAACTGTTTTTT. Translation: CASSPQTGADNEKLFF.

The rearrangement uses TRBV9 and TRBJ2-5; no clear D gene. V lost 3 bases to trimming and J lost 2 bases, with 5 bases between them. CDR1 is SGDLS and CDR2 is YYNGEE in the germline V gene. The CDR3 covers 12 residues. The CDR3 DNA sequence: TGTGCCAGCAGCGGCTATCAAGAGACCCAGTACTTC. Translated, it gives CASSGYQETQYF.

The chain couples TRBV29-1 to TRBJ1-1, with 10 bases that match TRBD1. Germline CDR1 reads SQVTM; CDR2 reads ANQGSEA. The V and J ends lost 7 bases and 4 bases, in that order; junction bases with no gene match: 3. CDR3 size: 12 residues. CDR3 sequence (DNA): TGCAGCGGGGACAGGGGCGGCACTGAAGCTTTCTTT. Protein product: CSGDRGGTEAFF.

The genes are TRBV2 and TRBJ1-2; D uncertain. This CDR3 region has 12 residues. Germline V gene sequence: CDR1 SNHLY, CDR2 FYNNEI. Trimming left V 2 bases short and J 9 bases short, with 10 bases between. CDR3 sequence reads: CASSESGPSYTF. The CDR3 coding sequence is TGTGCCAGCAGTGAATCTGGCCCGAGCTACACCTTC.

The DNA of the CDR3 is TGTGCCAGCAACCGGGACAGGGGGCAGGAGACCCAGTACTTC. Translation: CASNRDRGQETQYF. This chain joins TRBV7-9 and TRBJ2-5; 12 positions agree with TRBD1. Germline V lookup: CDR1 SEHNR, CDR2 FQNEAQ (reference sequence). Trimming cost V 7 bases and J 5 bases; bases outside gene matches: 5. This CDR3 region has 14 residues.

The V gene is TRBV11-2, the J gene TRBJ2-1; possibly TRBD1 for D (6 bases). The CDR3 has 15 residues. V was cut by 2 bases and J by 0 bases, with 8 bases left in between. The V gene's germline CDR1 is SGHAT and CDR2 FQNNGV. Here the CDR3 DNA reads TGTGCCAGCAGCTTAAGGACAGACTCCTACAATGAGCAGTTCTTC. Translation: CASSLRTDSYNEQFF.

The chain has TRBV15 and TRBJ1-2; D ambiguous. The CDR3 sequence is 14 residues long. Trimming pared 0 bases from V and 4 bases from J, leaving 9 bases between. The V gene's germline CDR1 is LNHNV and CDR2 YYDKDF (reference sequence). The CDR3 is CATSRDQASYGYTF. The CDR3 DNA follows: TGTGCCACCAGCAGAGATCAGGCCAGCTATGGCTACACCTTC.

The J gene is TRBJ1-5, the V gene TRBV2; D perhaps matches TRBD1 (6 bases). Germline assignment: CDR1 SNHLY and CDR2 FYNNEI. The CDR3 length is 14 residues. With 5 bases removed from V and 3 bases from J, the gap between germline ends came to 11 bases. CDR3 region: CASSLGQSNQPQHF. CDR3 in DNA: TGTGCCAGCAGTCTTGGACAGTCCAATCAGCCCCAGCATTTT.

The genes are TRBV5-1 and TRBJ1-2; 12 bases fit TRBD1. The CDR3 is made up of 17 amino acids. V lost 3 bases and J lost 4; bases outside the gene matches: 10. Per germline, CDR1 SGHRS and CDR2 YFSETQ. The CDR3 bases are TGCGCCAGCAGCTCCGGGACAGGGGGCATTGGAGGCTATGGCTACACCTTC. Translating it yields CASSSGTGGIGGYGYTF.

The rearrangement joins TRBV7-8 to TRBJ1-5; TRBD1 matches 10 bases. The CDR3 runs to 14 residues. The V gene's germline CDR1 is SGHVS and CDR2 FQNEAQ. J lost 6 bases, V lost 3 bases, and 2 bases had no gene match. CDR3 residues: CASSLGQGIQPQHF. As DNA, the CDR3 is TGTGCCAGCAGCTTGGGACAGGGGATTCAGCCCCAGCATTTT.

The chain carries TRBV11-3 and TRBJ2-1; D is perhaps TRBD1 (6 bases). Germline assignment: CDR1 SGHNT and CDR2 YENEEA. V was pared by 3 bases and J by 0 bases, with 9 bases between. The CDR3 sequence is 15 residues long. CDR3 protein: CASSLGQSSYNEQFF. DNA of the CDR3: TGTGCCAGCAGCTTGGGACAAAGCTCCTACAATGAGCAGTTCTTC.

This clone was seen a single time. The chain carries TRBV19 and TRBJ1-1; D is unresolved. Germline lookup yields CDR1 LNHDA and CDR2 SQIVND (reference sequence). Trimming left V 5 bases short and J 7 bases short, with 14 bases between. This CDR3 is built from 13 residues. The CDR3 reads CASSSWETGEAFF. CDR3 DNA: TGTGCCAGTAGTTCCTGGGAGACGGGTGAAGCTTTCTTT.

This clone was seen ten or more times. This sequence joins TRBV30 and TRBJ2-7; TRBD2 aligns across 7 bases. Trimming removed 0 bases from V and 1 base from J; junction bases left unmatched: 6. Germline V lookup: CDR1 GTSNPN, CDR2 SVGIG (reference sequence). CDR3 length equals 15 residues. The CDR3 spells CAWSVRGDFSYEQYF. The CDR3, as DNA: TGTGCCTGGAGTGTACGGGGGGATTTTTCCTACGAGCAGTACTTC.

The genes are TRBV12-3 or TRBV12-4 and TRBJ1-3; TRBD1 might be the D (5 bases). Trimming removed 8 bases at V and 0 bases at J, with 8 bases between. The CDR3 has 13 residues. As DNA, the CDR3 is TGTGCCAGCTGGGGCGGCTCTGGAAACACCATATATTTT. The encoded protein is CASWGGSGNTIYF.